This T cell receptor delta chain stems from a study of Vδ1+ human thymocytes. Overall study findings and caveats: Thymic delta-chain repertoires held 20% to 25% Vdelta2 sequences and few Vdelta3, despite high sort purity. TRD repertoires were essentially private, unlike widely shared TRG clonotypes. Thymic TRG and TRD repertoires appeared highly polyclonal, with Gaussian CDR3 length distributions. Bulk repertoire data may be misinterpreted because of unexpected Vdelta2 sequences.

RNA was extracted from the cells and then reverse transcribed. The CDR3 regions were amplified by multiplex PCR from V-gene primers to a constant-region primer. TCRdb re-called the multiplex PCR reads using CATT. In the table there are over 65,000 delta-chain clones, around 35% of which are singletons. The CDR3 contains 19 residues. Trimming took 0 bases from V and 0 from J; bases not matched to a gene: 12. CDR1 and CDR2 from the germline V gene are TSWWSYY and QGS. To note about this clone: Its antigen is undetermined.

Vdelta1+ thymocyte sorts reached between about 97% and 99.6% purity. This chain connects TRDV1 to TRDJ1, with 8 bases identical to TRDD3. The sample consisted of Vdelta1+ gamma-delta thymocytes from the thymus. Subset meaning: FACS-sorted CD3+ TCRalphabeta- TCRVdelta1+ TCRVdelta2- thymocytes. The source is a boy under two years old who had congenital heart surgery. CDR3 sequence: CALGELVRTGGKYTDKLIF. The CDR3 DNA follows: TGTGCTCTTGGGGAACTAGTTCGTACTGGGGGCAAGTACACCGATAAACTCATCTTT.